This TCR beta chain comes out of a study of T cells after posttransplantation cyclophosphamide. The CDR3 has 16 amino acids. Germline values: CDR1 SGHTA, CDR2 FQGNSA. With V trimmed by 4 bases and J by 0 bases, 3 bases remained unmatched. Study-level results: Later blood repertoires were often dominated by clones from the donor CD8+ memory compartment. TRB overlap between skin or GI tissue T cells and blood was limited.

Some clones are missing from TCRdb's copy, which holds only in-frame ones; the method was immunoSEQ multiplex PCR. Sampling found fewer than 40,000 clones, none seen once. At least ten counts were recorded for this clone. Its antigen is not identified. The receptor was derived from a woman aged 50 to 60 in good health and a related stem cell transplant donor. The source material was PBMCs. V is TRBV7-2 and J is TRBJ2-1; 10 positions match TRBD2. The CDR3 DNA is TGTGCCAGCAGCTCCGGACTAGCGGTCTCCTACAATGAGCAGTTCTTC. Amino acids: CASSSGLAVSYNEQFF.